These 8 T cell receptor beta chains came from one sample sequenced in a study of T cell responses to AZD1222 COVID-19 vaccine. TCRdb's table, derived via immunoSEQ multiplex PCR, lists solely in-frame clones and lacks some. The data show roughly 110,000 clones, roughly nine tenths seen once. The sample was peripheral blood, taken on day 0 of AZD1222 vaccination. The source is an adult in good health.

The rearrangement joins TRBV19 to TRBJ1-1; D possibly corresponds to TRBD1 (5 bases). The V end was cut by 8 bases, the J end by 7 bases, with 14 bases between. There are 12 residues in the CDR3. The germline gives CDR1 LNHDA, CDR2 SQIVND (reference sequence). The CDR3 DNA reads TGTGCCAGTGGGTTTTACGGGGGTGAAGCTTTCTTT. As protein: CASGFYGGEAFF.

This rearrangement joins TRBV7-2 to TRBJ1-4; D may be TRBD1 (5 bases). V was trimmed by 5 bases and J by 0 bases, leaving 10 bases between them. There are 15 residues in the CDR3. Germline V CDR1 and CDR2: SGHTA, FQGNSA. The CDR3 region is CASSRRTTTNEKLFF. CDR3 sequence (DNA): TGTGCCAGCAGCCGGAGGACAACAACTAATGAAAAACTGTTTTTT.

This clone has just a few counts. J is TRBJ1-4 and V is TRBV30; the D gene is possibly TRBD1 (5 bases). The V end was cut by 8 bases, the J end by 4 bases, with 14 bases between. CDR1 is GTSNPN and CDR2 is SVGIG in the germline V gene (reference sequence). The CDR3 covers 13 residues. CDR3 amino acids: CAVLGEDNEKLFF. CDR3 in DNA: TGTGCCGTCCTGGGGGAAGATAATGAAAAACTGTTTTTT. Supplemented by reference TRBV30 and TRBJ1-4, the full variable domain reads SQTIHQWPATLVQPVGSPLSLECTVEGTSNPNLYWYRQAAGRGLQLLFYSVGIGQISSEVPQNLSASRPQDRQFILSSKKLLLSDSGFYLCAVLGEDNEKLFFGSGTQLSVL.

This clone was seen once. This sequence joins TRBV5-6 and TRBJ2-3; no clear D. The germline CDR1 and CDR2 sequences are SGHDT and YYEEEE. Trimming pared 4 bases from V and 4 bases from J, leaving 7 bases between. CDR3 length: 12 amino acids. CDR3 DNA: TGTGCCAGCAGCCCTGGGGCAGATACGCAGTATTTT. Protein: CASSPGADTQYF.

The rearrangement uses TRBV6-2 or TRBV6-3 and TRBJ1-1; D is unresolved. Germline V lookup: CDR1 MNHEY, CDR2 SVGEGT. CDR3 length: 13 residues. Trimming pared 5 bases from V and 1 base from J, leaving 8 bases between. Written as DNA, the CDR3 is TGTGCCAGCAGTCCCCTCAGGAACACTGAAGCTTTCTTT. This sequence encodes CASSPLRNTEAFF.

The V gene is TRBV19, the J gene TRBJ1-3; the D is unclear. The CDR3 runs to 15 residues. V shed 0 bases and J shed 3 bases, with 9 bases lying between them. Germline V CDR1 and CDR2: LNHDA, SQIVND (reference sequence). The CDR3 nucleotides are TGTGCCAGTAGTATAGACGGCAGCAGTGGAAACACCATATATTTT. Its protein is CASSIDGSSGNTIYF.

In regard to this clone: Mismatch with germline at one junction end may stem from a read error. The chain uses TRBV12-3 or TRBV12-4 and TRBJ1-2, with TRBD1 identical over 8 bases. This CDR3 comprises 12 residues. The CDR3 nucleotides are TGTGCCAGCAGTTTAGGGACAGGGCGTCTGTTCTTC. Translation: CASSLGTGRLFF.

The chain employs TRBV28 and TRBJ2-3; D is ambiguous. This CDR3 comprises 13 residues. Germline V gives CDR1 MDHEN, CDR2 SYDVKM. Trimming took off 3 bases at V and 2 bases at J, with 6 bases between the two ends. CDR3 loop: CASSFQHTDTQYF. The CDR3 DNA is TGTGCCAGCAGTTTCCAACACACAGATACGCAGTATTTT. The variable domain in full, completed from reference TRBV28 and TRBJ2-3, reads DVKVTQSSRYLVKRTGEKVFLECVQDMDHENMFWYRQDPGLGLRLIYFSYDVKMKEKGDIPEGYSVSREKKERFSLILESASTNQTSMYLCASSFQHTDTQYFGPGTRLTVL.